Listed below are T cell receptor beta chains from one sample, sequenced in a study of Ad26.COV2.S vaccination and SARS-CoV-2 variants. Sequencing used immunoSEQ multiplex PCR; TCRdb keeps in-frame clones, though not all of them. The sample records roughly 240,000 clones, approximately 87% being singletons. Material: peripheral blood, obtained in a trial of Ad26.COV2.S vaccine versus placebo. The receptors derive from a person between 18 and 59 years old who received the Ad26.COV2.S COVID-19 vaccine or a placebo. Both conserved end residues are part of each CDR3.

CDR3	V	J
CSASLAAGNSYNEQFF	TRBV20-1	TRBJ2-1
CASSQEWDRAGYTF	TRBV3-1/TRBV3-2	TRBJ1-2
CASKRTGGNLETQYF	TRBV6-5	TRBJ2-5
CASSLWSSYEQYF	TRBV27	TRBJ2-7
CASSQEGGVQPQHF	TRBV4-3	TRBJ1-5
CASSPQGTPGETQYF	TRBV18	TRBJ2-5
CASSHRFGNTIYF	TRBV7-8	TRBJ1-3
CASSSQQGVYGYTF	TRBV7-2	TRBJ1-2
CAWENRGSYYGYTF	TRBV30	TRBJ1-2
CASSDGTRGVPLHF	TRBV5-6	TRBJ1-6
CASSITGVSTDTQYF	TRBV19	TRBJ2-3
CASTQTGGLDQPQHF	TRBV19	TRBJ1-5
CASSVGPWNTGELFF	TRBV9	TRBJ2-2
CASSLEAGHYSYEQYF	TRBV5-1	TRBJ2-7
CAWSPGGTEAFF	TRBV30	TRBJ1-1
CASSREAGWTGELFF	TRBV5-4	TRBJ2-2
CASVRGVTGELFF	TRBV28	TRBJ2-2
CASRGQGPYNEQFF	TRBV6-5	TRBJ2-1
CASSPRGAANTEAFF	TRBV9	TRBJ1-1
CASSQEGRGGGELFF	TRBV4-3	TRBJ2-2
CASSYGGVETQYF	TRBV28	TRBJ2-5
CASSQQRRGSVRQETQYF	TRBV4-2	TRBJ2-5
CAWSVLIETQYF	TRBV30	TRBJ2-5
CASSEGTGDADTQYF	TRBV6-4	TRBJ2-3
CASSLDNTEAFF	TRBV12-3/TRBV12-4	TRBJ1-1
CASRLPWGGELFF	TRBV7-2	TRBJ2-2
CASSPSFSMNTGELFF	TRBV7-3	TRBJ2-2
CASSEKITGVSREYGYTF	TRBV2	TRBJ1-2
CAISGIAGANNEQFF	TRBV10-3	TRBJ2-1
CASSDLGGTYEQYF	TRBV19	TRBJ2-7
CASSLGGTGVSPLHF	TRBV5-8	TRBJ1-6
CACTKQGYTEAFF	TRBV30	TRBJ1-1
CASRGGFHFSGNTIYF	TRBV6-6	TRBJ1-3
CASSETTAPNTEAFF	TRBV5-1	TRBJ1-1
CASTPIGQGTSSNYGYTF	TRBV19	TRBJ1-2
CASSQSYSPLHF	TRBV3-1/TRBV3-2	TRBJ1-6
CASSPPASSYNEQFF	TRBV18	TRBJ2-1
CASSLGGSGPYTDTQYF	TRBV5-1	TRBJ2-3
CASSLWIGGKSTDTQYF	TRBV28	TRBJ2-3
CASIVGTEAFF	TRBV19	TRBJ1-1
CASSLAVTGLAEQFF	TRBV7-9	TRBJ2-1
CASSDPGREKLFF	TRBV2	TRBJ1-4
CASSHSGRGTEAFF	TRBV11-2	TRBJ1-1
CASSKAGFGTNEKLFF	TRBV21-1	TRBJ1-4
CASSLAPAKNIQYF	TRBV7-2	TRBJ2-4
CASRFQGYHTQYF	TRBV5-4	TRBJ2-3
CASSVENTGELFF	TRBV9	TRBJ2-2
CAISGWQGAIVDTQYF	TRBV10-3	TRBJ2-3